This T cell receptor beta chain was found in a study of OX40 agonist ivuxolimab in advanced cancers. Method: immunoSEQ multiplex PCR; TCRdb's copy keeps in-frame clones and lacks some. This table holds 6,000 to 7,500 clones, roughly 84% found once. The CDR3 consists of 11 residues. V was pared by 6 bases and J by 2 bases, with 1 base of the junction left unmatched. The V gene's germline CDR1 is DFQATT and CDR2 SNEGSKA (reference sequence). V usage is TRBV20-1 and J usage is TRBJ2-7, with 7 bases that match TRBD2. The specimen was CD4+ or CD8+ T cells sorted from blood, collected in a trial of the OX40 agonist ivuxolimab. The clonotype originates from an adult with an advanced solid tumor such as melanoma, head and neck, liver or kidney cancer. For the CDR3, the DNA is TGCAGTGCGGGGGGGGCCTACGAGCAGTACTTC. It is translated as CSAGGAYEQYF.